Reported below is one TCR beta chain. V was cut by 4 bases and J by 0 bases, with 22 bases left in between. The germline CDR1 and CDR2 sequences are MGHRA and YSYEKL. The CDR3 is made up of 19 amino acids. Authors' analysis steps: Counts of nucleated cells, estimated from reference gene primer amplification, were obtained. Assay: immunoSEQ multiplex PCR; the TCRdb copy retains only in-frame clones and omits some. D and trimming come from the DNA, and the V and J calls and clone size come from that table. The sample consists of 200,000 to 300,000 clones, roughly 89% of them appearing once. This specimen belongs to a study of blood T cell repertoires in COVID-19. Across the whole study: Samples of COVID-19 (acute and convalescent) were obtained from the United States, Italy and Spain. Sources were T cells, B-cell-depleted T cells, or PBMCs; the material itself was cDNA or gDNA.

The sample comprised peripheral blood. The receptor was isolated from a woman between 40 and 50 years old who had recovered from COVID-19. The gene calls are TRBV4-1 and TRBJ2-4, with D possibly being TRBD1 (6 bases). The CDR3 protein is CASSPRPPQGSLAKNIQYF. CDR3 in DNA: TGCGCCAGCAGCCCCAGACCTCCGCAGGGGAGTCTAGCCAAAAACATTCAGTACTTC.